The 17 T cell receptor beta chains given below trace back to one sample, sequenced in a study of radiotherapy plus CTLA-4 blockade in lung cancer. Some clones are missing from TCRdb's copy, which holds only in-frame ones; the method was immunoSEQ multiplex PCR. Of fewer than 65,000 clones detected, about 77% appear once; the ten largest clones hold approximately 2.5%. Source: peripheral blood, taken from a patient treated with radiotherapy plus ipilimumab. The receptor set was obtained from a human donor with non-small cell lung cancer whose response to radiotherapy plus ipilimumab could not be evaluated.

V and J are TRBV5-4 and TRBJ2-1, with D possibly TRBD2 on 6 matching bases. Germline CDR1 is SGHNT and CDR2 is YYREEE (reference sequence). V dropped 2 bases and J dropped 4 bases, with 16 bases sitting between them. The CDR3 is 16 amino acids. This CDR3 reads CASSFQGSGNYNEQFF. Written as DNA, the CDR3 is TGTGCCAGCAGCTTCCAGGGTAGCGGAAATTACAATGAGCAGTTCTTC.

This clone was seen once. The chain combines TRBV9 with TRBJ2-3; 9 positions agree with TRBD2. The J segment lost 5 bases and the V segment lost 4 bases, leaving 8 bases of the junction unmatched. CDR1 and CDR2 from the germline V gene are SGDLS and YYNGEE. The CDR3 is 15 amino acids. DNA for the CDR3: TGTGCCAGCAGCAGGCTAGCGGGAATCGGAGATACGCAGTATTTT. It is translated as CASSRLAGIGDTQYF.

The CDR3 spells CASSPKGSPGIASSYEQYF. CDR3 DNA sequence: TGTGCCAGCAGCCCGAAGGGATCCCCAGGGATCGCGAGCTCCTACGAGCAGTACTTC. The rearrangement links TRBV7-9 to TRBJ2-5; TRBD1 might be the D (5 bases). The closer fit of TRBJ2-7 to the DNA end suggests the J call may be wrong. The CDR3 covers 19 residues. Germline values: CDR1 SEHNR, CDR2 FQNEAQ (reference sequence).

The CDR3 nucleotides are TGTGCCAGCAGCTCCGCGAGGGGGGGCGCATATTACGAGCAGTACTTC. Its translation is CASSSARGGAYYEQYF. The chain joins TRBV5-5 to TRBJ2-7, with a possible D match to TRBD2 (7 bases). CDR3 size: 16 residues. The V end lost 3 bases, the J end lost 4 bases, and 20 bases lay between the germline ends. Germline CDR1 is SGHKS and CDR2 is YYEKEE (reference sequence).

Here the CDR3 DNA reads TGTGCCAGCAGCGGAGGTCCGACAGGTCGGAATGAGCAGTTCTTC. As protein: CASSGGPTGRNEQFF. The chain uses TRBV7-2 and TRBJ2-1; possibly TRBD1 for D (6 bases). CDR1 is SGHTA, CDR2 FQGNSA, per germline. Trimming left V 5 bases short and J 7 bases short, with 18 bases between. The CDR3 is 15 residues long.

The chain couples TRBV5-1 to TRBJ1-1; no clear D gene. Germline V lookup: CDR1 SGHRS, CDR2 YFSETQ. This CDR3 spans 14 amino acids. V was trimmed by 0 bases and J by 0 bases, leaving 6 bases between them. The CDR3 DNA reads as TGCGCCAGCAGCTTGGACAGCCTGAACACTGAAGCTTTCTTT. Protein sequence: CASSLDSLNTEAFF.

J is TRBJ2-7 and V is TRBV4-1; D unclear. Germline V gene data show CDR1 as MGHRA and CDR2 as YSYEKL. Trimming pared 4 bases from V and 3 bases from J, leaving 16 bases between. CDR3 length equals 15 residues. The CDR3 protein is CASSLKDDSRYEQYF. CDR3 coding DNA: TGCGCCAGCAGCCTAAAGGATGACTCCCGCTACGAGCAGTACTTC.

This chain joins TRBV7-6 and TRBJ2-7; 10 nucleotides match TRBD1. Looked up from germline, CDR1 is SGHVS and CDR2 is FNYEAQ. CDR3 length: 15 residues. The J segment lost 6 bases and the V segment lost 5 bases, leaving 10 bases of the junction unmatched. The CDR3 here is CASSLVGDRGREQYF. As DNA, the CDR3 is TGTGCCAGCAGCCTCGTAGGGGACAGGGGACGCGAGCAGTACTTC.

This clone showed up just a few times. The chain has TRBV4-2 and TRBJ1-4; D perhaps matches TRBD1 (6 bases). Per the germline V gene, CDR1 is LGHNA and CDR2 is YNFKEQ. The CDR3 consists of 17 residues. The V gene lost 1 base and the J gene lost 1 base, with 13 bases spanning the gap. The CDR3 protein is CASSQVGGRGTNEKLFF. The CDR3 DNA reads TGTGCCAGCAGCCAAGTCGGGGGGCGAGGAACTAATGAAAAACTGTTTTTT.

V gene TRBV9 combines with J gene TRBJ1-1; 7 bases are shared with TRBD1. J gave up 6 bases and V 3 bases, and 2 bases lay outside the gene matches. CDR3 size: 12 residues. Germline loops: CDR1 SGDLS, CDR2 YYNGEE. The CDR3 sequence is CASSATGAEAFF. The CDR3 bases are TGTGCCAGCAGCGCTACAGGGGCTGAAGCTTTCTTT.

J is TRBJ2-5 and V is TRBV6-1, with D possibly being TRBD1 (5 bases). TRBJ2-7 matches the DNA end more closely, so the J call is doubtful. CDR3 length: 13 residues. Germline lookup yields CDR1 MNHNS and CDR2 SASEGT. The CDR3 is CASSEHPGYEQYF. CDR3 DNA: TGTGCCAGCAGTGAACATCCAGGGTACGAGCAGTACTTC.

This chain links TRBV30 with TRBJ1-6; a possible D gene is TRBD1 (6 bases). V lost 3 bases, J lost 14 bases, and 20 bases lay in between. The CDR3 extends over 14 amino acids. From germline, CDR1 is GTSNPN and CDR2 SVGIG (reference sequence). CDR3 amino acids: CAWSEDRRISALHF. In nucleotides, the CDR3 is TGTGCCTGGAGCGAGGACAGAAGGATTTCGGCCCTCCACTTT. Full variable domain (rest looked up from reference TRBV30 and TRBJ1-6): SQTIHQWPATLVQPVGSPLSLECTVEGTSNPNLYWYRQAAGRGLQLLFYSVGIGQISSEVPQNLSASRPQDRQFILSSKKLLLSDSGFYLCAWSEDRRISALHFGNGTRLTVT.

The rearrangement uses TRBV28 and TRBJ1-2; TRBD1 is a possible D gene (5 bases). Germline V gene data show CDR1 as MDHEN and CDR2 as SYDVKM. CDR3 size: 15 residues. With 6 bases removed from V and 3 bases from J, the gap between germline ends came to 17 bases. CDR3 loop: CASSPTAGGDYGYTF. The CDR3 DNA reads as TGTGCCAGCAGCCCCACCGCCGGGGGAGACTATGGCTACACCTTC.

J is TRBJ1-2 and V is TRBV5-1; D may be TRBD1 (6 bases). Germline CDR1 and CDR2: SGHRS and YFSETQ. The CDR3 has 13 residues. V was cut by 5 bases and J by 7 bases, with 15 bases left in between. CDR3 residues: CASRFAGAGGYTF. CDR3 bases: TGCGCCAGCAGGTTCGCAGGGGCGGGTGGCTACACCTTC.

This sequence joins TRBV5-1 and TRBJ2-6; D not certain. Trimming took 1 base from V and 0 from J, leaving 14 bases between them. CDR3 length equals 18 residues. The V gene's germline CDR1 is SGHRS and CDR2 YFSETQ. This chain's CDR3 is CASSLLGLGVSGANVLTF. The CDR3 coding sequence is TGCGCCAGCAGCTTGTTAGGATTAGGAGTCTCTGGGGCCAACGTCCTGACTTTC. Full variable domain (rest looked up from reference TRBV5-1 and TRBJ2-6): KAGVTQTPRYLIKTRGQQVTLSCSPISGHRSVSWYQQTPGQGLQFLFEYFSETQRNKGNFPGRFSGRQFSNSRSEMNVSTLELGDSALYLCASSLLGLGVSGANVLTFGAGSRLTVL.

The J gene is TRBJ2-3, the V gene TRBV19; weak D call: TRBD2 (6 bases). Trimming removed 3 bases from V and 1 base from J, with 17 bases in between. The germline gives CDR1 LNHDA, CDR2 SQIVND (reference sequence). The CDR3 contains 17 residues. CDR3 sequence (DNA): TGTGCCAGTAGTATCTCCAATGGGGGGTCGGGCACAGATACGCAGTATTTT. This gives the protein CASSISNGGSGTDTQYF.

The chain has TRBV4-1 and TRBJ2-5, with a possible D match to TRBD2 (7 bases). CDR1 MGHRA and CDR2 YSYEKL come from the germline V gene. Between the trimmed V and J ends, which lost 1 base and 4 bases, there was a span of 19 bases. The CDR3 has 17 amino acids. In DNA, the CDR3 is TGCGCCAGCAGCCAAGGCCGCCTGGGGGGGCAGTCAGAGACCCAGTACTTC. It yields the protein CASSQGRLGGQSETQYF.